A single sample is the source of the 17 T cell receptor beta chains below, sequenced in a study of T cell repertoires in cytomegalovirus infection. These receptors are not linked to any known antigen. Using its own MiXCR run on the reads, TCRdb lists one record per CDR3 protein. The sample lists about half a million distinct CDR3 sequences; 40% to 50% were seen once. The sequenced sample was cultured PBMCs, obtained from culture after CMV antigen stimulation. These receptors originate from a human donor in good health (CMV status not recorded). Some clones in this sample may be carry-over from other donors' samples.

The chain joins TRBV29-1 to TRBJ2-6; possibly TRBD1 for D (6 bases). Germline CDR1 is SQVTM and CDR2 is ANQGSEA. The CDR3 covers 16 residues. V lost 4 bases, J lost 4 bases, and 17 bases lay in between. The CDR3 coding sequence is TGCAGCGTTGGACAGGTCACCCCTCTGGGGGCCAACGTCCTGACTTTC. Translated, it gives CSVGQVTPLGANVLTF.

This chain joins TRBV12-5 and TRBJ2-1; possible D gene TRBD2, 5 bases. Between the trimmed V and J ends, which lost 4 bases and 6 bases, there was a span of 13 bases. Germline CDR1 LGHNT, CDR2 FRNRAP. This CDR3 spans 14 amino acids. In DNA, the CDR3 is TGTGCTAGTGGTTCTGGACTGCCACCCAATGAGCAGTTCTTC. Amino acid sequence: CASGSGLPPNEQFF.

In its sample, this clonotype was seen a few times. CDR3 in DNA: TGTGCCAGCAGCTTCGTAACTAGCATATTCGGGCAGTTCTTC. This codes for CASSFVTSIFGQFF. The chain joins TRBV7-7 to TRBJ2-1, with D possibly being TRBD2 (6 bases). Germline CDR1 is SSHAT and CDR2 is FNYEAQ (reference sequence). V gave up 3 bases and J gave up 12 bases, with 18 bases separating them. This CDR3 has 14 amino acids.

The chain employs TRBV10-3 and TRBJ1-6, with TRBD1 matching over 7 bases. Germline-derived CDR1 and CDR2 are ENHRY and SYGVKD. V trimming: 10 bases; J trimming: 9 bases; junction bases outside the gene matches: 15. CDR3 length: 15 residues. The CDR3 DNA reads TGTGCCACCGGCCCTCTGGGACAGTGGGGTTCACCCCTCCACTTT. Protein product: CATGPLGQWGSPLHF.

This chain joins TRBV7-9 and TRBJ2-3; TRBD2 might be the D (6 bases). The CDR3 spans 13 residues. Germline V gene data show CDR1 as SEHNR and CDR2 as FQNEAQ (reference sequence). V was pared by 5 bases and J by 6 bases, with 12 bases between. The CDR3 is CASSRDWGDTQYF. CDR3 DNA sequence: TGTGCCAGCAGCCGGGACTGGGGGGATACGCAGTATTTT.

The rearrangement links TRBV7-9 to TRBJ2-2; 10 nucleotides align to TRBD2. The CDR3 runs 14 residues. The junction had 5 bases not matched to a gene; V was cut back by 5 bases and J by 8 bases. Germline CDR1 reads SEHNR; CDR2 reads FQNEAQ (reference sequence). In DNA, the CDR3 is TGTGCCAGCAGCCCACCGGGACTAGCGGGGGAGCTGTTTTTT. The encoded protein is CASSPPGLAGELFF.

This chain connects TRBV7-2 to TRBJ2-1; 8 bases line up with TRBD2. The CDR3 is made up of 16 amino acids. Germline CDR1 SGHTA, CDR2 FQGNSA. J gave up 0 bases and V 2 bases, and 3 bases lay outside the gene matches. This CDR3 reads CASSLQGLVSYNEQFF. CDR3 nucleotides: TGTGCCAGCAGCTTACAGGGACTAGTCTCCTACAATGAGCAGTTCTTC. The full variable domain, with the rest looked up from reference TRBV7-2 and TRBJ2-1, is GAGVSQSPSNKVTEKGKDVELRCDPISGHTALYWYRQSLGQGLEFLIYFQGNSAPDKSGLPSDRFSAERTGGSVSTLTIQRTQQEDSAVYLCASSLQGLVSYNEQFFGPGTRLTVL.

The V call is TRBV28, the J call TRBJ2-1, with 11 bases that match TRBD2. In germline, CDR1 is MDHEN, CDR2 SYDVKM. This CDR3 has 16 amino acids. J was trimmed by 0 bases and V by 6 bases; bases with no gene match: 4. In DNA, the CDR3 is TGTGCCAGCAGGGGGACTAGCGGTAGCTCCTACAATGAGCAGTTCTTC. The encoded protein is CASRGTSGSSYNEQFF. Full variable domain (remainder filled in from reference TRBV28 and TRBJ2-1): DVKVTQSSRYLVKRTGEKVFLECVQDMDHENMFWYRQDPGLGLRLIYFSYDVKMKEKGDIPEGYSVSREKKERFSLILESASTNQTSMYLCASRGTSGSSYNEQFFGPGTRLTVL.

This clonotype was seen more than once but under ten times. This rearrangement joins TRBV7-2 to TRBJ2-1; 9 bases align to TRBD2. CDR3 length: 14 residues. V was pared by 1 base and J by 12 bases, with 7 bases of the junction left unmatched. Germline CDR1 and CDR2: SGHTA and FQGNSA. The CDR3 protein is CASSLVAGGRGQFF. The CDR3 region has the DNA TGTGCCAGCAGCTTAGTGGCGGGAGGGCGAGGGCAGTTCTTC.

The J gene is TRBJ2-3, the V gene TRBV6-1, with D perhaps being TRBD1 or TRBD2 (6 bases each). Germline-derived CDR1 and CDR2 are MNHNS and SASEGT. V was pared by 8 bases and J by 6 bases, with 21 bases between. The CDR3 runs to 15 residues. The CDR3 nucleotides are TGTGCCAGCTCCTTAGGGGGGCCATCATACGATACGCAGTATTTT. This gives the protein CASSLGGPSYDTQYF.

This chain uses TRBV29-1 with TRBJ2-3; D call uncertain. CDR1 is SQVTM, CDR2 ANQGSEA, per germline. Trimming took 3 bases from V and 6 from J, leaving 1 base between them. CDR3 length equals 9 residues. This chain's CDR3 is CSVDDTQYF. DNA of the CDR3: TGCAGCGTTGATGATACGCAGTATTTT.

The chain links TRBV29-1 to TRBJ2-1; D is perhaps TRBD1 (6 bases). Germline V lookup: CDR1 SQVTM, CDR2 ANQGSEA. The length of the CDR3 is 15 residues. Trimming cost V 1 base and J 4 bases, with 14 bases left between them. The CDR3 DNA follows: TGCAGCGTTGAAGGGGTCGAGGGGGAGTACAATGAGCAGTTCTTC. Translating it yields CSVEGVEGEYNEQFF.

The V gene is TRBV29-1, the J gene TRBJ1-2, with D tentatively TRBD1 (5 bases). The CDR3 has 15 amino acids. In germline, CDR1 is SQVTM, CDR2 ANQGSEA. With 6 bases removed from V and 0 bases from J, the gap between germline ends came to 17 bases. CDR3 sequence (DNA): TGCAGCGTCAACGACCCCCCGGGACCTAACTATGGCTACACCTTC. Translation: CSVNDPPGPNYGYTF.

The chain carries TRBV4-3 and TRBJ2-5; D gene unclear. Germline CDR1 LGHNA, CDR2 YSLEER. The CDR3 consists of 15 residues. Trimming removed 0 bases at V and 5 bases at J, with 13 bases between. This chain's CDR3 is CASSQDLGGPETQYF. CDR3 in DNA: TGCGCCAGCAGCCAAGATTTGGGCGGTCCGGAGACCCAGTACTTC.

The gene calls are TRBV28 and TRBJ2-3; 9 bases match TRBD1. The CDR3 sequence is 17 residues long. Per the germline V gene, CDR1 is MDHEN and CDR2 is SYDVKM. J lost 3 bases, V lost 5 bases, and 12 bases had no gene match. This CDR3 is CASSAPGQGGATDTQYF. DNA for the CDR3: TGTGCCAGCAGTGCCCCGGGACAGGGTGGGGCAACAGATACGCAGTATTTT.

The chain links TRBV28 to TRBJ2-1; D may be TRBD1 (5 bases). This CDR3 is built from 15 residues. V shed 4 bases and J shed 1 base, with 11 bases lying between them. Germline CDR1 reads MDHEN; CDR2 reads SYDVKM. CDR3 in amino acids: CASSSPGFSYNEQFF. The CDR3 DNA reads as TGTGCCAGCAGTTCGCCAGGGTTTTCCTACAATGAGCAGTTCTTC.

The chain joins TRBV29-1 to TRBJ2-5; a weak D match, TRBD2 (6 bases). This CDR3 is 12 amino acids long. CDR1 and CDR2 (germline): SQVTM, ANQGSEA. Between the trimmed V and J ends, which lost 5 bases and 5 bases, there was a span of 12 bases. In DNA form, the CDR3 reads TGCAGCGTTCGTGCGGGGCCGGAGACCCAGTACTTC. It yields the protein CSVRAGPETQYF.